Listed below are T cell receptor beta chains from one sample, sequenced in a study of blood T cell repertoires in COVID-19. Profiled with immunoSEQ multiplex PCR; TCRdb holds only in-frame clones, not every one. This table holds around 310,000 clones, approximately 87% found once. The sample taken for sequencing was peripheral blood. The receptors stem from a woman in her 50s with active or convalescent COVID-19. CDR3s leave out the opening cysteine and the closing phenylalanine or tryptophan.

TRBJ2-3,TRBV30,AWRWTSGGTTQY
TRBJ2-7,TRBV19,ASSISGGLAYEQY
TRBJ1-2,TRBV27,ASSLTGGYGYT
TRBJ2-4,TRBV3-1/TRBV3-2,ASSQVGAAKNIQY
TRBJ2-3,TRBV27,ASSKGSGRTDTQY
TRBJ2-2,TRBV5-1,ASSSGPIPTGELF
TRBJ2-7,TRBV5-1,ASSLGGRDEQY
TRBJ2-7,TRBV5-1,ASSLQKTSGGSYEQY
TRBJ1-6,TRBV19,ASSIEGAMSPLH
TRBJ1-2,TRBV6-6,AGWRPNYGYT
TRBJ1-2,TRBV2,ASSETGQSYYT
TRBJ1-2,TRBV19,ATRGWDYGYT
TRBJ1-5,TRBV4-2,ASSQSDRQGSGAPQH
TRBJ1-1,TRBV7-9,ASSFGTGGTEAF
TRBJ1-6,TRBV15,ATSRSGRSYNSPLH
TRBJ2-7,TRBV19,ASQGQSGYEQY
TRBJ2-7,TRBV15,ATSHPGIEYEQY
TRBJ2-7,TRBV5-5,ASSRGQGISYEQY
TRBJ2-3,TRBV19,ASSIMGGSTDTQY
TRBJ2-7,TRBV7-2,ASSLESAVARYEQY
TRBJ1-1,TRBV29-1,SGPGLWNTEAF
TRBJ2-7,TRBV7-2,ASSLAASGGSYEQY
TRBJ2-7,TRBV12-5,ASAPRSQGSSYEQY
TRBJ2-5,TRBV2,ASSAIIRDTEVKETQY
TRBJ1-2,TRBV3-1/TRBV3-2,ASSQEEGRTGYT
TRBJ2-5,TRBV10-3,AISTGGAQETQY
TRBJ2-5,TRBV7-9,ASSLRTSGRETQY
TRBJ2-7,TRBV19,ASSSKPGHRYEQY
TRBJ1-1,TRBV5-1,ASSSTTGNTEAF
TRBJ2-1,TRBV27,ASSPYSYNEQF
TRBJ1-5,TRBV7-8,ASSLTFRQGQNQPQH
TRBJ2-3,TRBV19,ASKMAATDTQY
TRBJ2-3,TRBV4-1,ASSQVLAGGDTQY
TRBJ1-1,TRBV18,ASSPGLDRGTEAF
TRBJ1-2,TRBV2,ASSEFRARGGAYGYT
TRBJ1-6,TRBV11-2,ASSLRGGDSYNSPLH
TRBJ1-2,TRBV5-6,ASSLIGAGEGGYT
TRBJ2-7,TRBV25-1,ASSEGQGTVSYEQY
TRBJ2-1,TRBV27,ASSWTGDNEQF
TRBJ2-5,TRBV3-1/TRBV3-2,ARMTGGRETQY
TRBJ2-1,TRBV5-1,ASSLVGRTYNEQF
TRBJ1-6,TRBV5-1,ASSLYPGGETDNSPLH
TRBJ2-1,TRBV18,ASSPPSGGGGARSEQF
TRBJ1-2,TRBV30,ASPGQETYGYT
TRBJ2-7,TRBV28,ASSAGTGSYEQY
TRBJ1-1,TRBV5-1,ASSFNSAMNTEAF
TRBJ2-3,TRBV9,ASSVARMGAPSTDTQY